A single sample is the source of the 24 T cell receptor beta chains below, sequenced in a study of blood T cell repertoires in COVID-19. The data were produced by immunoSEQ multiplex PCR, yet TCRdb's version contains in-frame clones alone and is incomplete. The sample contains 310,000 or so clones, 88% of which appear only once. Material for sequencing was peripheral blood. These receptors were obtained from a woman aged 30 to 39 with COVID-19, enrolled during active disease.

The genes are TRBV6-6 and TRBJ2-3, with TRBD2 as a possible D gene (5 bases). Germline loops: CDR1 MNHNY, CDR2 SVGAGI (reference sequence). Deletions cut 6 bases from V and 2 bases from J, with 9 bases between. The CDR3 is 13 residues long. Written as DNA, the CDR3 is TGTGCCAGCAGCCGGGATACCACAGATACGCAGTATTTT. Protein: CASSRDTTDTQYF.

The rearrangement uses TRBV5-1 and TRBJ2-3; TRBD2 matches at 11 bases. The CDR3 sequence is 16 residues long. The germline gives CDR1 SGHRS, CDR2 YFSETQ. V lost 4 bases and J lost 5; bases outside the gene matches: 9. CDR3 DNA: TGCGCCAGCAGCAAGGGGGGACTAGCGGAGCTAGATACGCAGTATTTT. It encodes CASSKGGLAELDTQYF.

This chain uses TRBV4-3 with TRBJ2-1; tentative D call: TRBD2 (5 bases). Trimming removed 0 bases from V and 3 bases from J, with 18 bases in between. There are 18 residues in the CDR3. Germline V gene sequence: CDR1 LGHNA, CDR2 YSLEER. This CDR3 is CASSQDWSGGIGYNEQFF. Here the CDR3 DNA reads TGCGCCAGCAGCCAAGATTGGAGCGGAGGCATTGGCTACAATGAGCAGTTCTTC.

V gene TRBV7-8 combines with J gene TRBJ1-2; 8 bases are a match to TRBD1. The V and J ends lost 4 bases and 2 bases, in that order; junction bases with no gene match: 6. The germline CDR1 and CDR2 sequences are SGHVS and FQNEAQ. This CDR3 region has 15 residues. CDR3 amino acids: CASSYGQGTNYGYTF. The CDR3 DNA follows: TGTGCCAGCAGCTACGGACAGGGTACAAACTATGGCTACACCTTC.

V usage is TRBV10-3 and J usage is TRBJ1-2; D might be TRBD1 (6 bases). V lost 7 bases, J lost 7 bases, and 19 bases lay in between. The CDR3 length is 14 residues. CDR1 is ENHRY and CDR2 is SYGVKD in the germline V gene. The CDR3: CAITALGGEGGYTF. The CDR3 nucleotides read TGTGCCATCACGGCTTTAGGGGGGGAAGGTGGCTACACCTTC.

The chain links TRBV12-3 or TRBV12-4 to TRBJ1-2; a possible D gene is TRBD1 (5 bases). V was cut by 6 bases and J by 10 bases, with 15 bases left in between. The CDR3 totals 12 residues. The CDR3 bases are TGTGCCAGCAGCAACAGGATCCTCGACTACACCTTC. Amino acids: CASSNRILDYTF.

The V gene is TRBV28, the J gene TRBJ2-7; 13 bases align to TRBD2. This CDR3 has 18 amino acids. The trim removed 3 bases at V and 0 bases at J, leaving 8 bases unmatched. Germline CDR1 reads MDHEN; CDR2 reads SYDVKM. The CDR3 is CASSFRGLAGLSSYEQYF. The CDR3 DNA is TGTGCCAGCAGTTTCCGGGGACTAGCGGGGCTAAGCTCCTACGAGCAGTACTTC.

This clone was seen only once. The gene calls are TRBV24-1 and TRBJ2-7; TRBD1 matches at 7 bases. The CDR3 contains 15 residues. V was pared by 6 bases and J by 3 bases, with 10 bases of the junction left unmatched. Per germline, CDR1 KGHDR and CDR2 SFDVKD. CDR3 sequence (DNA): TGTGCCACCAGTACAGGGAAGGGGGCTTTCTACGAGCAGTACTTC. It yields the protein CATSTGKGAFYEQYF.

This clone was found once. This rearrangement joins TRBV2 to TRBJ1-1; 7 bases map to TRBD1. Germline assignment: CDR1 SNHLY and CDR2 FYNNEI. Trimming cost V 6 bases and J 7 bases; bases outside gene matches: 5. CDR3 length equals 12 residues. CDR3 residues: CASSRDSLEAFF. CDR3 nucleotides: TGTGCCAGCAGCCGGGACAGCCTTGAAGCTTTCTTT.

The chain couples TRBV28 to TRBJ1-1; TRBD1 is a possible D gene (5 bases). CDR3 length: 14 amino acids. The germline CDR1 and CDR2 sequences are MDHEN and SYDVKM. Trimming left V 6 bases short and J 5 bases short, with 16 bases between. Here the CDR3 DNA reads TGTGCCAGCAGACTCCTCTGGGGGGGAACTGAAGCTTTCTTT. Translation: CASRLLWGGTEAFF.

Notes on this clone: One end of the junction fails to match germline, which may point to a read error. The chain couples TRBV28 to TRBJ2-7, with 12 bases identical to TRBD2. Germline-derived CDR1 and CDR2 are MDHEN and SYDVKM. The CDR3 runs to 15 residues. The CDR3 nucleotides are TGTGCCAGCAGTTTGACTAGCGGGAGCTCCCACGAGCAGTACTTC. Residues: CASSLTSGSSHEQYF.

The chain is built from TRBV7-9 and TRBJ1-2; 8 bases map to TRBD1. CDR3 length: 15 amino acids. V shed 1 base, J shed 1 base, and the junction held 2 bases outside the gene matches. Germline CDR1 reads SEHNR; CDR2 reads FQNEAQ (reference sequence). CDR3 sequence (DNA): TGTGCCAGCAGCTTAGACGGACAGGGTAACTATGGCTACACCTTC. Encoded protein: CASSLDGQGNYGYTF.

This chain connects TRBV10-3 to TRBJ1-4; maybe TRBD1 (6 bases). Trimming took 2 bases from V and 7 from J, leaving 11 bases between them. The CDR3 extends over 14 amino acids. The V gene's germline CDR1 is ENHRY and CDR2 SYGVKD. The CDR3 bases are TGTGCCATCAGTGAGAGTGACAGGACTGAAAAACTGTTTTTT. Protein product: CAISESDRTEKLFF.

The chain joins TRBV6-8 to TRBJ2-3, with 12 bases aligning to TRBD2. The CDR3 sequence is 16 residues long. With 6 bases clipped from V and 6 bases from J, the junction kept 10 bases outside the gene matches. CDR1 is MNHGY and CDR2 is SAAAGT in the germline V gene. CDR3 sequence (DNA): TGTGCCAGCAGCAAGACTAGCGGGAGATTAATCGATACGCAGTATTTT. Translating gives CASSKTSGRLIDTQYF.

Written as DNA, the CDR3 is TGCGCCAGCAGCCAACGAACAGGGAACACTGAAGCTTTCTTT. Protein sequence: CASSQRTGNTEAFF. The genes are TRBV4-1 and TRBJ1-1; possibly TRBD1 for D (5 bases). The CDR3 has 14 residues. V lost 2 bases, J lost 1 base, and 8 bases lay in between. Germline CDR1 MGHRA, CDR2 YSYEKL.

The chain links TRBV2 to TRBJ1-1; D unresolved. Germline CDR1 is SNHLY and CDR2 is FYNNEI. This CDR3 contains 14 residues. V was cut by 7 bases and J by 0 bases, with 12 bases left in between. The DNA for the CDR3 is TGTGCCAGCACCTTGGTGTACATGAACACTGAAGCTTTCTTT. Translated, it gives CASTLVYMNTEAFF.

Concerning this clone: Other DNA sequences in this specimen translate into the identical CDR3. The chain carries TRBV2 and TRBJ1-2, with 7 bases aligning to TRBD1. This CDR3 has 13 residues. The germline V gene has CDR1 SNHLY and CDR2 FYNNEI. V lost 3 bases and J lost 4; bases outside the gene matches: 2. The CDR3 region is CASSEGDSYGYTF. CDR3 coding DNA: TGTGCCAGCAGTGAGGGGGACAGCTATGGCTACACCTTC. Drawing the rest from reference TRBV2 and TRBJ1-2, the complete variable domain is EPEVTQTPSHQVTQMGQEVILRCVPISNHLYFYWYRQILGQKVEFLVSFYNNEISEKSEIFDDQFSVERPDGSNFTLKIRSTKLEDSAMYFCASSEGDSYGYTFGSGTRLTVV.

This sequence joins TRBV19 and TRBJ2-3; D unclear. Germline-derived CDR1 and CDR2 are LNHDA and SQIVND (reference sequence). Trimming stripped 10 bases from V and 6 bases from J, with 17 bases between. This CDR3 has 13 residues. The CDR3 DNA sequence: TGTGCCACCTGCCCCCGAAACACGGATACGCAGTATTTT. Translating gives CATCPRNTDTQYF. The complete variable domain, with remaining parts taken from reference TRBV19 and TRBJ2-3, reads DGGITQSPKYLFRKEGQNVTLSCEQNLNHDAMYWYRQDPGQGLRLIYYSQIVNDFQKGDIAEGYSVSREKKESFPLTVTSAQKNPTAFYLCATCPRNTDTQYFGPGTRLTVL.

Concerning this clone: A read error may produce the germline difference seen at one junction end. The J gene is TRBJ2-2, the V gene TRBV10-2; 12 nucleotides agree with TRBD2. The germline V gene encodes CDR1 WSHSY and CDR2 SAAADI. The CDR3 has 15 amino acids. CDR3 in amino acids: CASSWTSGNAGELFF. DNA of the CDR3: TGCGCCAGCAGCTGGACTAGCGGGAACGCCGGGGAGCTGTTTTTT.

The chain employs TRBV3-1 (or the pseudogene TRBV3-2) and TRBJ2-1; 7 positions agree with TRBD2. V shed 2 bases, J shed 13 bases, and the junction held 8 bases outside the gene matches. Germline V CDR1 and CDR2: LGHDT, YNNKEL (reference sequence). This CDR3 has 13 amino acids. The chain's CDR3 is CASSQRVRDYQFF. The CDR3 coding sequence is TGTGCCAGCAGCCAACGGGTCCGGGACTATCAGTTCTTC.

The V call is TRBV10-3, the J call TRBJ2-5; D is ambiguous. The V gene's germline CDR1 is ENHRY and CDR2 SYGVKD. V was cut by 3 bases and J by 1 base, with 6 bases left in between. This CDR3 has 13 residues. CDR3 sequence reads: CAISDVVQETQYF. The CDR3 DNA is TGTGCCATCAGTGATGTAGTCCAAGAGACCCAGTACTTC.

The rearrangement links TRBV3-1 (or the pseudogene TRBV3-2) to TRBJ2-3, with TRBD2 as a possible D gene (5 bases). The V end was cut by 6 bases, the J end by 2 bases, with 9 bases between. The germline gives CDR1 LGHDT, CDR2 YNNKEL (reference sequence). This CDR3 contains 13 residues. CDR3: CASRRGPTDTQYF. CDR3 sequence (DNA): TGTGCCAGCAGGCGAGGGCCCACAGATACGCAGTATTTT.

This clone is a singleton in its sample. The J gene is TRBJ2-3, the V gene TRBV7-3; 9 positions match TRBD2. V lost 3 bases and J lost 3; bases outside the gene matches: 22. Germline CDR1 is SGHTA and CDR2 is FQGTGA. CDR3 size: 21 residues. Here the CDR3 DNA reads TGTGCCAGCAGCTTTCTACCGGGACTAGCTGTTGGCGGGGAGATGACAGATACGCAGTATTTT. Translated, it gives CASSFLPGLAVGGEMTDTQYF.

The chain carries TRBV7-2 and TRBJ2-7; TRBD2 aligns across 7 bases. Germline assignment: CDR1 SGHTA and CDR2 FQGNSA. This CDR3 comprises 15 residues. After removal of 2 bases from V and 3 bases from J, the junction contained 7 bases not matched to a gene. Here the CDR3 reads CASSLYASGYYEQYF. As DNA, the CDR3 is TGTGCCAGCAGCTTATATGCTAGCGGATACTACGAGCAGTACTTC. Filled out from reference TRBV7-2 and TRBJ2-7, the complete variable domain reads GAGVSQSPSNKVTEKGKDVELRCDPISGHTALYWYRQSLGQGLEFLIYFQGNSAPDKSGLPSDRFSAERTGGSVSTLTIQRTQQEDSAVYLCASSLYASGYYEQYFGPGTRLTVT.